Below, 4 T cell receptor beta chains from the same sample are listed, as sequenced in a study of blood T cell repertoires in COVID-19 (dated by TCRdb to between 2020 and 2021). Library preparation was by the immunoSEQ multiplex PCR assay. TCRdb stores this immuneACCESS table with in-frame sequences only. Part of the clones is absent; in the studies checked, under half of the shortfall reflects unresolved V genes, and no reason is known for the rest. The sample has 150,000 to 250,000 clones on record, roughly 80% of them singletons. Clones ranked in the top ten supply roughly 10% of the sample. Sequencing used PBMCs or T cells enriched from blood (not recorded which). The origin of the receptors is a man aged 40-55 years who had recovered from COVID-19.

The chain combines TRBV18 with TRBJ1-4; the D gene is possibly TRBD1 (6 bases). Germline-derived CDR1 and CDR2 are KGHSH and LQKENI. Trimming pared 3 bases from V and 11 bases from J, leaving 19 bases between. This CDR3 is 15 amino acids long. For the CDR3, the DNA is TGTGCCAGCTCACCCGGGCGCGAACAGGGTACGAAACTGTTTTTT. Translation gives CASSPGREQGTKLFF.

This clone was found a few times. This chain connects TRBV6-1 to TRBJ1-5; the D gene is possibly TRBD1 (6 bases). This CDR3 region has 16 residues. V lost 4 bases and J lost 2, with 15 bases in between. CDR1 and CDR2 (germline): MNHNS, SASEGT. The CDR3 DNA sequence: TGTGCCAGCAGTGGATTTCAGGGGCTGGGCAATCAGCCCCAGCATTTT. Amino acid sequence: CASSGFQGLGNQPQHF.

As DNA, the CDR3 is TGTGCCAGCAGTCCTGGACAGGGGAATTCACCCCTCCACTTT. Translated: CASSPGQGNSPLHF. V and J are TRBV27 and TRBJ1-6, with 9 bases identical to TRBD1. V shed 5 bases, J shed 7 bases, and the junction held 3 bases outside the gene matches. The CDR3 sequence is 14 residues long. The V gene's germline CDR1 is MNHEY and CDR2 SMNVEV (reference sequence).

The chain recombines TRBV28 with TRBJ1-1; D is perhaps TRBD1 (5 bases). Germline V gene lookup returns CDR1 MDHEN and CDR2 SYDVKM. The ends were cut back, 6 bases at V and 4 bases at J, with 18 bases in the middle. The CDR3 is 15 amino acids. The CDR3 is CASRGSGGVGTEAFF. CDR3 in DNA: TGTGCCAGCAGGGGGTCTGGGGGGGTAGGCACTGAAGCTTTCTTT.